The entry that follows covers one TCR beta chain sequence. Its antigen is still unknown. Base qualities are not recorded, but no much larger clone differs from it by a single base. This sample is part of a study of blood T cell repertoires in COVID-19 (TCRdb year 2020). Describing the broader study: Samples from collaborators originated in the United States, Italy and Spain and spanned both the acute and convalescent phases of COVID-19. The prospective study material was composed of cDNA or gDNA derived from T cells, B-cell-depleted T cells, or PBMCs. The dataset comprised deeply sampled blood TCRbeta repertoires from subjects exposed to, actively infected with, or recovered from COVID-19. The repertoires were released in a freely available public database meant as a resource for research on the immune response to SARS-CoV-2. Samples were obtained from the ongoing ImmuneRACE study (first 160 participants) and from 1,254 subjects provided by 6 global collaborators. Sample metadata almost always included a de-identified subject ID, COVID-19 status, age in years and sex. Where HLA class I and class II types were available, the types were taken from metadata supplied by the sample provider, not from assay-based typing. General findings and caveats noted by the study authors: How much clinical and demographic metadata was included differed by source and by participant, and the metadata was provided uncurated.

Cut back by 0 bases and 6 bases, the V and J ends lie 9 bases apart. CDR1 and CDR2 are read off the germline V gene as LGHNA and YNFKEQ. The CDR3 runs 13 amino acids, cysteine and phenylalanine included. CDR3 DNA is the only sequence kept; it has 39 bases, read in frame from the first base. TCRbeta CDR3 regions were amplified from genomic DNA using the immunoSEQ Assay, a bias-controlled multiplex PCR. The study's own analysis went as follows. The number of nucleated cells in each sample was estimated by amplification of reference gene primers within the assay. To quantify the absolute abundance of each unique TCRbeta CDR3 rearrangement, sequence reads were collapsed and filtered. For each sample, productive Simpson clonality was calculated as the square root of Simpson's diversity index over productive rearrangements. This immuneACCESS table, as held by TCRdb, lists in-frame sequences with V and J called but not all clones. Of the missing ones, under half trace to an unresolved V gene in checked studies; the others have no known cause. The V and J calls and clone size were taken over from that table, and D and trimming were inferred from the DNA. The sample data list about 170,000 clones, and around 82% of these were observed just once. The top ten clones comprise roughly 1.1% of the sample.

Samples from volunteer blood donors who had recovered from COVID-19 were contributed by a second Seattle source. The collaborating institutions used their own protocols to collect whole blood in K2EDTA tubes. For TCRbeta analysis, collaborators shipped samples in one of three forms: frozen whole blood, isolated PBMCs, or DNA extracted from either of those sample types. The chain is encoded by TRBV4-2 joined to TRBJ2-7, with the D gene call left open. This sequence originates from a man aged 55 to 70 who had recovered from COVID-19. The sequencing sample was made of peripheral blood. The nucleotides are TGTGCCAGCAGCCAAGACTCCCCCCTCGAGCAGTACTTC. This codes for CASSQDSPLEQYF.